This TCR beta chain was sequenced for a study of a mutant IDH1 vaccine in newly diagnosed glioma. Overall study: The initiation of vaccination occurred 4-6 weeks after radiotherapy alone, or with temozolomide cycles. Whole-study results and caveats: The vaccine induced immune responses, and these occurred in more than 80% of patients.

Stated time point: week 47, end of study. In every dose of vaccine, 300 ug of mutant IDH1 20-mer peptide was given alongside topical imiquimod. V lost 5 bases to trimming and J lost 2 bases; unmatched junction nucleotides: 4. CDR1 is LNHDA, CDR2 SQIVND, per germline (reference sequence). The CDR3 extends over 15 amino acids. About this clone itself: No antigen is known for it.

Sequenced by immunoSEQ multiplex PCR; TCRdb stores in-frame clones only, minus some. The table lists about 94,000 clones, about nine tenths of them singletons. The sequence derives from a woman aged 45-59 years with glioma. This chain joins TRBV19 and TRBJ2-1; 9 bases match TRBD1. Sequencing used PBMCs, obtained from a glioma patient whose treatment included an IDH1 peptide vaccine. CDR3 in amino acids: CASSLGQGPYNEQFF. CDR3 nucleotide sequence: TGTGCCAGTAGTTTGGGACAGGGACCCTACAATGAGCAGTTCTTC. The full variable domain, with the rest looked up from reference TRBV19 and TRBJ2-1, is DGGITQSPKYLFRKEGQNVTLSCEQNLNHDAMYWYRQDPGQGLRLIYYSQIVNDFQKGDIAEGYSVSREKKESFPLTVTSAQKNPTAFYLCASSLGQGPYNEQFFGPGTRLTVL.